The 4 T cell receptor beta chains listed next were all sequenced from one sample in a study of beta chain features in type 1 diabetes. Reverse transcription of all isolated RNA meant that expressed TCRB transcripts were sequenced. Produced via immunoSEQ multiplex PCR; TCRdb's table is partial and in-frame only. Of 900,000 or so clones in the sample, roughly 15% are singletons; the top ten hold 0.023%. The specimen was naive CD4+ T cells from blood. Every receptor here comes from a woman under 30 in good health.

This clone was recorded a few times. The rearrangement links TRBV18 to TRBJ2-1, with D possibly TRBD1 on 6 matching bases. The CDR3 is made up of 14 amino acids. Trimming left V 0 bases short and J 7 bases short, with 10 bases between. CDR1 is KGHSH, CDR2 LQKENI, per germline. CDR3 protein: CASSPPRGRNEQFF. The DNA for the CDR3 is TGTGCCAGCTCACCACCCAGGGGCCGGAATGAGCAGTTCTTC.

A few counts support this clone. CDR3: CAISPYREGSSYNEQFF. In nucleotides, the CDR3 is TGTGCCATCAGCCCGTACAGGGAAGGTAGCTCCTACAATGAGCAGTTCTTC. V gene TRBV10-3 combines with J gene TRBJ2-1; possibly TRBD1 for D (6 bases). The CDR3 has 17 residues. The V end was cut by 6 bases, the J end by 0 bases, with 18 bases between. The germline V gene has CDR1 ENHRY and CDR2 SYGVKD.

The chain recombines TRBV5-1 with TRBJ2-7; 14 bases are shared with TRBD2. This CDR3 has 15 amino acids. Germline V CDR1 and CDR2: SGHRS, YFSETQ. The V and J ends lost 6 bases and 7 bases, in that order; junction bases with no gene match: 9. In DNA form, the CDR3 reads TGCGCCAGCATGGGACTAGCGGGAGCGGGGGGAGAGCAGTACTTC. Its translation: CASMGLAGAGGEQYF.

Many counts were recorded for this clone. The rearrangement uses TRBV5-1 and TRBJ2-6; D ambiguous. The CDR3 has 14 residues. With 2 bases removed from V and 0 bases from J, the gap between germline ends came to 3 bases. Germline V gene data show CDR1 as SGHRS and CDR2 as YFSETQ. CDR3 in amino acids: CASSLSSGANVLTF. The CDR3, as DNA: TGCGCCAGCAGCTTAAGCTCTGGGGCCAACGTCCTGACTTTC.